The present T cell receptor (beta chain) was sequenced within a study of CD8 T cells in Susac syndrome. The CD8+ and CD4+ T cells were isolated magnetically using a negative isolation approach, whereas the TEMRA cells were enriched by FACS. V was trimmed by 6 bases and J by 0 bases, leaving 15 bases between them. The germline V gene has CDR1 DFQATT and CDR2 SNEGSKA (reference sequence). This CDR3 comprises 15 residues. The RNA, roughly 0.45 to 1 ug, was put through reverse transcription using random hexamers. One entry per CDR3 protein, called by TCRdb with MiXCR from the immunoSEQ multiplex PCR reads. This table has 120,000 or so distinct CDR3 sequences, about 94% appearing once.

Source material: CD8+ T cells from PBMCs. The TCR was taken from a human donor with Susac syndrome. The V gene is TRBV20-1, the J gene TRBJ1-5; no definite D call. DNA for the CDR3: TGCAGTGCCCACCCGGGCCACCCTAGCAATCAGCCCCAGCATTTT. Encoded protein: CSAHPGHPSNQPQHF.